Listed below are T cell receptor beta chains from one sample, sequenced in a study of T cells in localized non-small cell lung cancer. Only in-frame clones appear in the TCRdb table, and some are missing; sequencing was by immunoSEQ multiplex PCR. This repertoire shows 2,000 or so clones, about 30% found once; its top ten account for approximately 17%. Sequences were derived from lung tumor tissue, sampled before any cancer treatment. The receptors were gathered from a male donor aged 60 or older with stage III lung adenocarcinoma. Both conserved end residues are part of each CDR3. Each record gives: J gene, V gene, D gene, clone size, CDR3 protein, CDR3 DNA. A D gene is named only where the DNA matches it firmly. Clone size appears in some rows only: once, few, many, or a class for an expanded clone.

TRBJ2-5 | TRBV19 | - | - | CASSMGTGTEETQYF | TGTGCCAGTAGTATGGGGACCGGGACCGAGGAGACCCAGTACTTC
TRBJ2-7 | TRBV11-3 | - | - | CASSQGSGDRSYEQYF | TGTGCCAGCAGCCAAGGATCGGGCGATCGCTCCTACGAGCAGTACTTC
TRBJ2-3 | TRBV6-8 | TRBD1 | few | CASSLGYRGRRPGPDTQYF | TGTGCCAGCAGTTTGGGCTACAGGGGGCGACGGCCCGGACCAGATACGCAGTATTTT
TRBJ1-2 | TRBV19 | TRBD1 | once | CASKEVGGDVYGYTF | TGTGCCAGTAAGGAGGTAGGGGGCGATGTCTATGGCTACACCTTC
TRBJ2-3 | TRBV18 | TRBD1 | - | CASSPGTGVIETDTQYF | TGTGCCAGCTCACCGGGGACAGGGGTGATTGAGACAGATACGCAGTATTTT
TRBJ2-2 | TRBV5-1 | - | few | CASSQDYDGNTGELFF | TGCGCCAGCAGCCAAGATTACGACGGTAACACCGGGGAGCTGTTTTTT
TRBJ1-4 | TRBV6-8 | - | few | CASSYSGGAGEKLFF | TGTGCCAGCAGTTACTCAGGAGGGGCGGGGGAAAAACTGTTTTTT
TRBJ1-5 | TRBV2 | - | medium-sized | CASSPWDLSQGQPQHF | TGTGCCAGCAGTCCCTGGGACCTTTCTCAAGGACAGCCCCAGCATTTT
TRBJ2-3 | TRBV11-3 | TRBD1 | few | CASSPTLTGDLTDTQYF | TGTGCCAGCAGCCCAACCTTGACAGGGGACTTAACAGATACGCAGTATTTT
TRBJ1-1 | TRBV18 | - | large | CASSGQANTEAFF | TGTGCCAGCTCCGGGCAGGCGAACACTGAAGCTTTCTTT
TRBJ2-2 | TRBV9 | - | medium-sized | CASRSRGSVELFF | TGTGCCAGCAGGTCTCGGGGTTCGGTGGAGCTGTTTTTT
TRBJ1-1 | TRBV29-1 | - | - | CSVGSATIGYTEAFF | TGCAGCGTTGGGTCAGCCACCATAGGGTACACTGAAGCTTTCTTT
TRBJ1-1 | TRBV18 | - | - | CASSPPVGFGAFF | TGTGCCAGCTCACCACCGGTAGGTTTTGGGGCTTTCTTT
TRBJ2-6 | TRBV6-8 | - | few | CASSESIRSGANVLTF | TGTGCCAGCAGTGAGTCTATCCGCTCTGGGGCCAACGTCCTGACTTTC
TRBJ2-5 | TRBV4-1 | - | - | CASSQWSEETQYF | TGCGCCAGCAGCCAATGGAGCGAAGAGACCCAGTACTTC
TRBJ1-1 | TRBV28 | - | - | CASSSQTTEAFF | TGTGCCAGCAGTTCGCAGACGACGGAAGCTTTCTTT
TRBJ2-3 | TRBV9 | - | - | CASTFAASTDTQYF | TGTGCCAGCACATTCGCGGCCAGCACAGATACGCAGTATTTT
TRBJ1-3 | TRBV15 | - | few | CATSRNLGDGNTIYF | TGTGCCACCAGCCGGAACCTGGGGGACGGAAACACCATATATTTT
TRBJ1-4 | TRBV28 | - | - | CASSLLGVGEKLFF | TGTGCCAGCAGTTTATTAGGCGTGGGTGAAAAACTGTTTTTT
TRBJ2-7 | TRBV5-1 | - | once | CASSPEGRDNEQYF | TGCGCCAGCAGTCCCGAGGGCAGGGATAACGAGCAGTACTTC
TRBJ1-1 | TRBV19 | - | - | CASSISGARGTEAFF | TGTGCCAGTAGTATTTCCGGGGCGCGGGGCACTGAAGCTTTCTTT
TRBJ1-1 | TRBV19 | - | - | CASSIGPGGYTEAFF | TGTGCCAGTAGTATAGGGCCCGGAGGGTACACTGAAGCTTTCTTT
TRBJ1-1 | TRBV18 | - | few | CASSLGSMNTEAFF | TGTGCCAGCTCACTGGGCAGCATGAACACTGAAGCTTTCTTT
TRBJ2-3 | TRBV18 | TRBD1 | - | CASSPPVGGRRDTQYF | TGTGCCAGCTCACCACCGGTAGGGGGCCGGAGAGATACGCAGTATTTT
TRBJ2-2 | TRBV19 | TRBD2 | - | CASSTRTSPTGELFF | TGTGCCAGTAGTACCCGGACTAGCCCCACCGGGGAGCTGTTTTTT
TRBJ2-3 | TRBV11-3 | - | few | CASSLGRDTDTQYF | TGTGCCAGCAGCTTAGGCCGGGACACAGATACGCAGTATTTT
TRBJ2-1 | TRBV14 | - | large | CASSQVGPQQFF | TGTGCCAGCAGCCAAGTCGGTCCTCAGCAGTTCTTC
TRBJ2-3 | TRBV11-3 | TRBD1 | medium-sized | CASSTSGGYGDTQYF | TGTGCCAGCAGCACCTCAGGGGGCTATGGAGATACGCAGTATTTT
TRBJ2-3 | TRBV5-1 | - | - | CASSSLGGRDTQYF | TGCGCCAGCAGCTCTCTTGGGGGGAGAGATACGCAGTATTTT
TRBJ2-1 | TRBV19 | - | - | CASSMGDWGSSYNEQFF | TGTGCCAGTAGTATGGGGGATTGGGGGAGCTCCTACAATGAGCAGTTCTTC
TRBJ2-5 | TRBV28 | TRBD2 | few | CASSSGSGGLGETQYF | TGTGCCAGCAGTTCGGGGAGCGGGGGGCTGGGGGAGACCCAGTACTTC
TRBJ1-1 | TRBV6-8 | - | - | CASSYSLNTEAFF | TGTGCCAGCAGTTACAGCCTCAACACTGAAGCTTTCTTT
TRBJ1-5 | TRBV6-8 | - | - | CASSYPSAPQHF | TGTGCCAGCAGTTATCCTTCGGCGCCCCAGCATTTT
TRBJ1-1 | TRBV29-1 | - | - | CSVEVKVGHAFF | TGCAGCGTTGAAGTGAAGGTAGGGCACGCTTTCTTT
TRBJ2-7 | TRBV6-8 | - | few | CATPTGGLEVYEQYF | TGTGCCACCCCGACCGGGGGGCTGGAAGTCTACGAGCAGTACTTC
TRBJ2-7 | TRBV27 | TRBD2 | - | CASSLEAGTSYEQYF | TGTGCCAGCAGTTTAGAAGCGGGAACGTCCTACGAGCAGTACTTC
TRBJ2-7 | TRBV6-8 | TRBD1 | - | CASSPGTGFSYEQYF | TGTGCCAGCAGTCCCGGGACAGGCTTCTCCTACGAGCAGTACTTC
TRBJ1-3 | TRBV6-8 | TRBD1 | - | CASSWDRLSGNTIYF | TGTGCCAGCAGTTGGGACAGACTCTCTGGAAACACCATATATTTT
TRBJ2-7 | TRBV1 | - | - | CASSQGQPTYEQYF | TGCGCCAGCAGCCAGGGCCAGCCCACCTACGAGCAGTACTTC
TRBJ2-6 | TRBV6-8 | - | medium-sized | CASSSYRDSGANVLTF | TGTGCCAGCAGTTCCTACAGGGACTCTGGGGCCAACGTCCTGACTTTC
TRBJ2-1 | TRBV11-3 | TRBD2 | medium-sized | CASSLRLAGAHWEQFF | TGTGCCAGCAGCCTCCGACTAGCGGGGGCCCACTGGGAGCAGTTCTTC
TRBJ2-3 | TRBV1 | - | - | CASSQESVADTQYF | TGCGCCAGCAGCCAAGAGAGCGTGGCAGATACGCAGTATTTT
TRBJ2-5 | TRBV11-3 | - | medium-sized | CASSLVIGAGQETQYF | TGTGCCAGCAGCTTAGTTATTGGGGCAGGGCAAGAGACCCAGTACTTC
TRBJ2-1 | TRBV6-8 | TRBD2 | few | CASIRGSGSNEQFF | TGTGCCAGCATCCGGGGTAGCGGGAGCAATGAGCAGTTCTTC
TRBJ2-3 | TRBV6-8 | - | - | CASSYSPSPDTQYF | TGTGCCAGCAGTTACTCACCGTCACCAGATACGCAGTATTTT
TRBJ2-1 | TRBV12-5 | TRBD2 | - | CASGLVLAELNEQFF | TGTGCTAGTGGTTTGGTACTAGCGGAGTTAAATGAGCAGTTCTTC
TRBJ1-3 | TRBV19 | - | few | CASVWGTGNTIYF | TGTGCCAGCGTTTGGGGTACTGGAAACACCATATATTTT
TRBJ2-2 | TRBV19 | TRBD1 | few | CASSSRTGPTGELFF | TGTGCCAGTAGTTCAAGGACAGGCCCCACCGGGGAGCTGTTTTTT
TRBJ2-7 | TRBV7-8 | - | - | CASSLMGGYEQYF | TGTGCCAGCAGCTTAATGGGTGGGTACGAGCAGTACTTC
TRBJ2-5 | TRBV11-3 | TRBD2 | - | CASSYMAGGAETQYF | TGTGCCAGCAGCTATATGGCGGGGGGCGCGGAGACCCAGTACTTC
TRBJ2-3 | TRBV11-3 | TRBD2 | medium-sized | CASSATSGRGDTQYF | TGTGCCAGCAGCGCAACTAGCGGGAGGGGGGATACGCAGTATTTT
TRBJ2-1 | TRBV6-8 | TRBD1 | - | CASSFRGNEQFF | TGTGCCAGCAGTTTCAGGGGGAATGAGCAGTTCTTC
TRBJ1-2 | TRBV11-3 | - | - | CASSAGRQVSNYGYTF | TGTGCCAGCAGCGCCGGGCGACAGGTTTCGAACTATGGCTACACCTTC
TRBJ2-1 | TRBV11-3 | - | - | CASSARARNVDEQFF | TGTGCCAGCAGCGCCCGGGCCAGAAATGTCGATGAGCAGTTCTTC
TRBJ1-1 | TRBV6-8 | - | few | CATPQAQGSTEAFF | TGTGCCACCCCGCAGGCTCAGGGGAGCACTGAAGCTTTCTTT